The entry below describes one T cell receptor (beta chain). The sample belongs to a study of control samples from healthy donors and cancer patients. Profiling relied on immunoSEQ multiplex PCR, and the TCRdb table lists in-frame clones only, not all of them. The table shows 160,000 or so clones, with approximately 94% occurring only once. J was trimmed by 1 base and V by 5 bases; bases with no gene match: 5. Germline V gene lookup returns CDR1 KGHSH and CDR2 LQKENI. The CDR3 is made up of 15 amino acids. The chain links TRBV18 to TRBJ2-3; 8 nucleotides line up with TRBD1. The sample was PBMCs. The clonotype originates from a man aged 55 to 70 with colorectal cancer. The CDR3, as DNA: TGTGCCAGCTCATCGGTACAGGGGGGCACAGATACGCAGTATTTT. This sequence encodes CASSSVQGGTDTQYF.